This T cell receptor beta chain was identified during a study of T cells in Graves' hyperthyroidism and ophthalmopathy. Study-level results: Most thyroid clonotypes expanded above 0.001 appeared in blood too. Separation of ophthalmopathy from stable hyperthyroidism was achieved by a 13 V-J model.

Trimming cost V 1 base and J 7 bases; bases outside gene matches: 9. Germline CDR1 and CDR2: MDHEN and SYDVKM. The CDR3 runs to 16 residues. About this clonotype: What it recognizes is unknown.

Exclusion of patients followed from uncontrolled infection, other autoimmune disease, pregnancy or lactation. The diagnoses drew upon clinical symptoms, serum thyroxine and TRAb, thyroid ultrasound and orbital computed tomography. TCR beta CDR3 regions were amplified from RNA. The HTBI primer set was used in a first-round RT-PCR of the TCR CDR3. Each CDR3 protein is one row after TCRdb ran MiXCR on the multiplex PCR reads. The sample holds approximately 690,000 distinct CDR3 sequences, about 14% seen once. The source is a woman aged 45-59 years with Graves' ophthalmopathy. The rearrangement uses TRBV28 and TRBJ2-1, with 8 bases that match TRBD2. Sequencing was carried out using blood. The CDR3 sequence: CASSLLVGRAGNEQFF. CDR3 nucleotides: TGTGCCAGCAGTTTATTAGTCGGGAGGGCGGGGAATGAGCAGTTCTTC.